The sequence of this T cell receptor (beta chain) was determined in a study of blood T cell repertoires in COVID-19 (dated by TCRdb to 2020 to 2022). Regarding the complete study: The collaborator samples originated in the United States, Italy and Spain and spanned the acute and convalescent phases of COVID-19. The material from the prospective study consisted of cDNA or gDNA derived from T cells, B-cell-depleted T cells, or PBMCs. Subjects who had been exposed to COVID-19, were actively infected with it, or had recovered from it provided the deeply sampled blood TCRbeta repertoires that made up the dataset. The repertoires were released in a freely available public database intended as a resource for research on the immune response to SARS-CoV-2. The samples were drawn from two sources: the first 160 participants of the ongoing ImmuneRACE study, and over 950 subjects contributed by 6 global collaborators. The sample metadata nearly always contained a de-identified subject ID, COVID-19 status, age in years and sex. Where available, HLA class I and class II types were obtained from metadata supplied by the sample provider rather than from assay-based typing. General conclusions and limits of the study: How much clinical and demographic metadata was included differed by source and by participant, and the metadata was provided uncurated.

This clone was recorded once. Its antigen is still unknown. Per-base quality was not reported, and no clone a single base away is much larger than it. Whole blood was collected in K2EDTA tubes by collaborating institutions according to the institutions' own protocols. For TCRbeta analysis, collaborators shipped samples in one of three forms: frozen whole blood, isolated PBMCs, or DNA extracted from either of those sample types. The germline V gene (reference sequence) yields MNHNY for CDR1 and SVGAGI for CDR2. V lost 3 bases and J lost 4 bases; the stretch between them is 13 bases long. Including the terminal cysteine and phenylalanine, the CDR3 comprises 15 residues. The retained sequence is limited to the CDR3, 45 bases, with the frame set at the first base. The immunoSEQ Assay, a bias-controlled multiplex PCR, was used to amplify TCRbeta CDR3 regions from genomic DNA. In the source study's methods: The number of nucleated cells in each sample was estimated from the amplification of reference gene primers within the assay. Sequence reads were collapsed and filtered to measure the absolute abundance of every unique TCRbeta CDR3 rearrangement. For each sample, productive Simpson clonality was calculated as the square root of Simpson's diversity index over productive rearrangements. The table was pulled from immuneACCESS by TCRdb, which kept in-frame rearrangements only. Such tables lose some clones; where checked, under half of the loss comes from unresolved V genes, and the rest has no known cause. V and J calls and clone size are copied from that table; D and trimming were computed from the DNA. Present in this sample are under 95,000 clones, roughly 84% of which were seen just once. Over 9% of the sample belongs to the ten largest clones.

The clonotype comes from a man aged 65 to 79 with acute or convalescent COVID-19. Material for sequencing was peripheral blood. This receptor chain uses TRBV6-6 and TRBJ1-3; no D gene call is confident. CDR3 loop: CASSYRGSLGNTIYF. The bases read TGTGCCAGCAGTTATCGGGGAAGTCTCGGAAACACCATATATTTT.